These 5 T cell receptor beta chains were sequenced from one sample in a study of tumor and adjacent non-tumor tissue in lung cancer. A modified ARM-PCR protocol with three rounds of nested PCR amplified TCRbeta. One entry per CDR3 protein results from TCRdb running MiXCR on the multiplex PCR reads. Seen here are 80,000 or so distinct CDR3 sequences, approximately 81% observed once, and the top ten hold approximately 55%. RNA was extracted from bulk tissue without any cell sorting. The normal lung tissue was taken more than 3 cm from the tumor edge. Specimen: distant non-tumor lung tissue. The receptors derive from a man aged 55 to 70 with non-small cell lung cancer.

The chain combines TRBV5-1 with TRBJ2-7; either TRBD1 or TRBD2 may supply D (7 bases each). Germline CDR1 and CDR2: SGHRS and YFSETQ. The V end was cut by 4 bases, the J end by 0 bases, with 17 bases between. The CDR3 length is 16 residues. The DNA for the CDR3 is TGCGCCAGCAGCACAGGCGCAGGGGGGGACTCCTACGAGCAGTACTTC. This gives the protein CASSTGAGGDSYEQYF.

The table lists this clonotype with a few counts. This is likely a read error, given that the CDR3 carries no conserved phenylalanine or tryptophan at its end. The limits of the CDR3 on the DNA are not certain, so only TCRdb's listed CDR3 is given. The chain has TRBV4-2 and TRBJ1-1; TRBD1 is the table's D call and was not checked against the DNA. Germline V gene data show CDR1 as LGHNA and CDR2 as YNFKEQ. The CDR3 has 16 amino acids, counting both end residues. CDR3 in amino acids: CASSQVGQLENTEAFV.

At least ten counts were recorded for this clonotype. The J gene is TRBJ1-5, the V gene TRBV6-5, with 11 bases matching TRBD1. The V gene's germline CDR1 is MNHEY and CDR2 SVGAGI. J lost 7 bases, V lost 5 bases, and 4 bases had no gene match. The CDR3 runs to 14 residues. The CDR3 protein is CASSRDRGGQPQHF. The CDR3 bases are TGTGCCAGCAGTCGGGACAGGGGGGGACAGCCCCAGCATTTT.

On this clonotype itself: The germline gene is not matched at one end of the junction; a read error may be the cause. This rearrangement joins TRBV11-2 to TRBJ1-1; D perhaps matches TRBD1 (6 bases). There are 15 residues in the CDR3. Germline V gives CDR1 SGHAT, CDR2 FQNNGV. The CDR3 sequence is CASSILSRGDTDAFF. The CDR3 DNA reads as TGTGCCAGCAGCATATTGTCCCGGGGGGACACTGACGCTTTCTTT.

J is TRBJ1-1 and V is TRBV4-1, with D possibly being TRBD1 (5 bases). Germline assignment: CDR1 MGHRA and CDR2 YSYEKL. V lost 10 bases, J lost 11 bases, and 23 bases lay in between. The CDR3 has 13 residues. The CDR3 region has the DNA TGCGCCATAAGCCAAGACCAGGGACGTATCGCTTTCTTT. Encoded protein: CAISQDQGRIAFF.